This entry features one TCR beta chain sequence. Its recognized antigen is unknown. The sample comes from a study of T cells expressing NK-cell markers (TCRdb year 2020). For the wider study: Three sorted T-cell subsets (CD3+CD56+NKG2C+, CD3+CD56+NKG2C- and CD3+CD56-NKG2C+) from about 8 donors had their TCR beta-chain repertoires profiled. Seven of the eight sequenced donors were HCMV-seropositive and one was HCMV-seronegative. The study sequenced eight donors, all healthy volunteers chosen at random: three men and five women. Sequencing of the libraries produced 2 x 150 bp reads on Illumina HiSeq 2000/2500, MiSeq or NextSeq. What the authors observed across the whole study: Whether the expanded NKG2C-expressing T cell clones were specific for HCMV antigens was left unclear. Those dominant clonotypes were again the most abundant among CD3+CD56-NKG2C+ cells in a handful of donors, at about 25-65%. In six donors, the dominant CD3+CD56+NKG2C+ clonotypes were found to rank among the top 10 CD8+ clonotypes and to make up roughly 1.0-7.0% of CD8+ T cells.

These reads were obtained on an Illumina HiSeq 2000. The TCR beta cDNA libraries were made using 5'RACE template switching, a step that added both a universal primer site and unique molecular identifiers. cDNA synthesis was primed from the TCR beta constant segment, followed by two successive PCR amplification steps. The paper's data handling went like this. MIGEC was used to demultiplex reads and group the reads by UMI, and MiTCR was used to assemble and quantify clonotypes. Only TCR cDNA sequences supported by at least two reads were kept to exclude erroneous sequences. The tcR package was used for downstream repertoire analysis, with clonotypes matched between fractions based on CDR3 nucleotide sequence plus V segment. VDJmatch was used to annotate antigen specificity against VDJdb, with one amino acid substitution in CDR3 permitted. After TCRdb reprocessed the reads, each CDR3 protein sequence was kept as one row, without DNA. Here the V and J calls rest on TCRdb's processing, not on the authors' analysis. This sample's table lists about 260,000 distinct CDR3 sequences. Of the sample, more than 3.5% falls within the top ten clones.

HCMV-specific IgG was detected in serum with a commercial ELISA kit to determine HCMV serostatus. Peripheral blood mononuclear cells were isolated from blood by Ficoll density gradient centrifugation. This TCR derives from a woman aged 18-69 years in good health. Sequencing was carried out using blood T cells: a sorted CD56 or NKG2C T cell subset, CD4+ or CD8+ T cells, or bulk PBMC T cells (not recorded which).

The CDR3 protein sequence reads: CAWSPGGETQYF. The chain is made from TRBV30 and TRBJ2-5; TCRdb proposes TRBD1, but this gene call is untestable without DNA. Spanning cysteine to phenylalanine, the CDR3 consists of 12 amino acids. No DNA is given. The germline V gene (reference sequence) sets CDR1 to GTSNPN and CDR2 to SVGIG.